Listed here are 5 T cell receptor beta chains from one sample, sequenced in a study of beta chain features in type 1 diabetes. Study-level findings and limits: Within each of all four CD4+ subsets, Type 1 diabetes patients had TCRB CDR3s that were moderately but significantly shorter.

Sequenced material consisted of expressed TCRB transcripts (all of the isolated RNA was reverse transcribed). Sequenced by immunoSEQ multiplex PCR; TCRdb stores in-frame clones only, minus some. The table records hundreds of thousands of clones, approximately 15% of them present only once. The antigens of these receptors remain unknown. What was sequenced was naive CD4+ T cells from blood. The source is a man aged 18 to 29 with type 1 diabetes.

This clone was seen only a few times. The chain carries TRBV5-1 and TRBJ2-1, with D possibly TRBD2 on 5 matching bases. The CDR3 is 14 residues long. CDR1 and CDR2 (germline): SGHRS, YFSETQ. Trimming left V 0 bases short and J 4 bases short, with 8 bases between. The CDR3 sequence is CASSLVGVYNEQFF. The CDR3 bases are TGCGCCAGCAGCTTGGTCGGGGTGTACAATGAGCAGTTCTTC.

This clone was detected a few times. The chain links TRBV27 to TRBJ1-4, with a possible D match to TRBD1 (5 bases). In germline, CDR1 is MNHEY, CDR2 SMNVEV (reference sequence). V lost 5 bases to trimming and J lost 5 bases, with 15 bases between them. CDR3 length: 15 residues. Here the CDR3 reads CASSRSGGGNEKLFF. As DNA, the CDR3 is TGTGCCAGCAGTCGGTCGGGGGGGGGAAATGAAAAACTGTTTTTT. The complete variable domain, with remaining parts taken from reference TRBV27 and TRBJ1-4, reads EAQVTQNPRYLITVTGKKLTVTCSQNMNHEYMSWYRQDPGLGLRQIYYSMNVEVTDKGDVPEGYKVSRKEKRNFPLILESPSPNQTSLYFCASSRSGGGNEKLFFGSGTQLSVL.

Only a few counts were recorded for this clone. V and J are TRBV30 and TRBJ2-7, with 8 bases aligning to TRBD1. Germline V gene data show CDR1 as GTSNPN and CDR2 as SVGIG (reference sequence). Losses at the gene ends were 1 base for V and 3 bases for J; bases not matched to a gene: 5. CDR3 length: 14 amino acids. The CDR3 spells CAWSGGQAYYEQYF. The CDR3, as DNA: TGTGCCTGGAGTGGGGGACAGGCCTACTACGAGCAGTACTTC.

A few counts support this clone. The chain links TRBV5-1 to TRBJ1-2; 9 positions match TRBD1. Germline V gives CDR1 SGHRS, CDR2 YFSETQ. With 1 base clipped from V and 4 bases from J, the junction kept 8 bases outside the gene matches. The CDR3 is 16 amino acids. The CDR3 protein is CASSLSSGQGSYGYTF. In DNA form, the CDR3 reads TGCGCCAGCAGCTTGTCCTCGGGACAGGGTTCCTATGGCTACACCTTC.

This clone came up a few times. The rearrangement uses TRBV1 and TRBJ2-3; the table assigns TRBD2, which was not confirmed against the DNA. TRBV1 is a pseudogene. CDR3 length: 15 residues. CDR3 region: CTSSQGSDYPHAQYF. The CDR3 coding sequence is TGCACCAGCAGCCAAGGGTCGGACTACCCACACGCGCAGTATTTT.